What follows is one TCR beta chain and its context. Its specificity is not known. The data originate from a study of response to subunit inactivated influenza vaccine. Notes on the study in general: The study's authors posited that every seasonal influenza vaccination enlists few new T cells.

From the RT-PCR reads, TCRdb called clonotypes with MiXCR, one entry per CDR3 protein. This sample carries around 570,000 distinct CDR3 sequences, over 9% of them seen once, and the ten largest clones take approximately 11%. This same sample was also taken into another study, of T cells expressing NK-cell markers. As that study records: Researchers built TCR beta cDNA using 5'RACE template switching with UMIs. Beta-chain profiling covered CD3+CD56+NKG2C+, CD3+CD56+NKG2C- and CD3+CD56-NKG2C+ sorted subsets. Seven of the eight sequenced donors were classified as HCMV-seropositive, and one was classified as seronegative. Sorting was limited to alpha-beta TCR-expressing T cells with an anti-gamma-delta TCR antibody in several experiments.

Sample: PBMCs from blood, taken on the day of vaccination. The source is a man between 50 and 59 years old who received an inactivated influenza vaccine.

The CDR3 loop reads CSPLHQETQYF. The CDR3, as DNA: TGCAGCCCGCTCCATCAAGAGACCCAGTACTTC. This chain links TRBV29-1 with TRBJ2-5, with D unresolved. The CDR3 extends over 11 amino acids. The germline V gene encodes CDR1 SQVTM and CDR2 ANQGSEA. Trimming stripped 8 bases from V and 2 bases from J, with 9 bases between.